The 12 T cell receptor beta chains in this list originate from one sample, sequenced in a study of blood T cell repertoires in COVID-19. Generated by immunoSEQ multiplex PCR, the TCRdb table keeps only in-frame clones and is missing some. This sample has about 280,000 clones; approximately 86% occur once, and the top ten carry roughly 2%. Sequenced sample: peripheral blood. These receptors came from a woman aged 45-65 years who had recovered from COVID-19.

This clone came up once. The CDR3 loop is CASRPRGGVDGYTF. The CDR3 region has the DNA TGTGCCAGCAGACCGAGAGGGGGAGTTGATGGCTACACCTTC. The V and J genes are TRBV19 and TRBJ1-2; D is perhaps TRBD1 (6 bases). V was clipped by 9 bases and J by 6 bases, with 20 bases between them. The CDR3 spans 14 residues. CDR1 LNHDA and CDR2 SQIVND come from the germline V gene (reference sequence). Looking up the rest from reference TRBV19 and TRBJ1-2 gives the full variable domain: DGGITQSPKYLFRKEGQNVTLSCEQNLNHDAMYWYRQDPGQGLRLIYYSQIVNDFQKGDIAEGYSVSREKKESFPLTVTSAQKNPTAFYLCASRPRGGVDGYTFGSGTRLTVV.

The chain joins TRBV24-1 to TRBJ1-5; no definite D call. CDR1 is KGHDR and CDR2 is SFDVKD in the germline V gene. The CDR3 length is 13 residues. Deletions cut 5 bases from V and 3 bases from J, with 7 bases between. Here the CDR3 DNA reads TGTGCCACCAGTGCCGGGTTCAATCAGCCCCAGCATTTT. As protein: CATSAGFNQPQHF.

The chain couples TRBV18 to TRBJ2-6; 7 bases are shared with TRBD1. The CDR3 covers 20 residues. Germline V CDR1 and CDR2: KGHSH, LQKENI. Trimming at V came to 5 bases and at J to 1 base, leaving 17 bases not matched to a gene. CDR3 loop: CASSALIGGNIISGANVLTF. The DNA of the CDR3 is TGTGCCAGCTCAGCACTAATAGGGGGCAATATCATTTCTGGGGCCAACGTCCTGACTTTC.

This chain links TRBV9 with TRBJ2-2, with 11 bases identical to TRBD2. CDR1 is SGDLS and CDR2 is YYNGEE in the germline V gene. Losses at the gene ends were 1 base for V and 6 bases for J; bases not matched to a gene: 8. The length of the CDR3 is 17 residues. The DNA for the CDR3 is TGTGCCAGCAGCGTACTAGCGGGAGGAGGTAGCCCCGGGGAGCTGTTTTTT. It encodes CASSVLAGGGSPGELFF.

The rearrangement joins TRBV29-1 to TRBJ1-2; 7 bases map to TRBD1. CDR3 length: 14 residues. Germline CDR1 is SQVTM and CDR2 is ANQGSEA. V trimming: 5 bases; J trimming: 7 bases; junction bases outside the gene matches: 13. This CDR3 reads CSVSRGRGRSGYTF. CDR3 nucleotides: TGCAGCGTTTCGCGGGGCAGGGGGAGAAGTGGCTACACCTTC.

This clone was found a few times. The CDR3 is CASKYRVMNTEAFF. The DNA of the CDR3 is TGTGCCAGCAAATACAGGGTGATGAACACTGAAGCTTTCTTT. This chain links TRBV27 with TRBJ1-1, with TRBD1 as a possible D gene (6 bases). The CDR3 has 14 residues. From germline, CDR1 is MNHEY and CDR2 SMNVEV (reference sequence). V lost 7 bases and J lost 0, with 12 bases in between.

The chain recombines TRBV11-3 with TRBJ2-2, with a possible D match to TRBD2 (6 bases). The CDR3 is 15 amino acids. Trimming took 5 bases from V and 5 from J, leaving 15 bases between them. Germline-derived CDR1 and CDR2 are SGHNT and YENEEA. CDR3 sequence reads: CASSPRTRGTGELFF. The CDR3 bases are TGTGCCAGCAGCCCCCGAACCCGGGGGACCGGGGAGCTGTTTTTT.

This chain uses TRBV30 with TRBJ2-3; no reliable D call. Germline CDR1 and CDR2: GTSNPN and SVGIG (reference sequence). This CDR3 comprises 14 residues. V lost 0 bases and J 3 bases, leaving 10 bases between the germline ends. Here the CDR3 reads CAWSVVELTDTQYF. Written as DNA, the CDR3 is TGTGCCTGGAGTGTAGTGGAGTTAACAGATACGCAGTATTTT.

V and J are TRBV19 and TRBJ2-2; D is ambiguous. CDR1 is LNHDA and CDR2 is SQIVND in the germline V gene (reference sequence). With 7 bases removed from V and 0 bases from J, the gap between germline ends came to 6 bases. CDR3 length: 13 amino acids. CDR3 loop: CASTTANTGELFF. CDR3 nucleotides: TGTGCCAGTACAACGGCGAACACCGGGGAGCTGTTTTTT.

The chain employs TRBV6-1 and TRBJ2-1, with 7 bases identical to TRBD2. Germline-derived CDR1 and CDR2 are MNHNS and SASEGT. The CDR3 is made up of 15 amino acids. The J segment lost 9 bases and the V segment lost 2 bases, leaving 10 bases of the junction unmatched. The CDR3 DNA reads as TGTGCCAGCAGTGAACTGCGGGGGAGGTCGGGTGAGCAGTTCTTC. Protein sequence: CASSELRGRSGEQFF.

The chain uses TRBV7-2 and TRBJ2-7, with 9 bases matching TRBD2. V lost 2 bases and J lost 5; bases outside the gene matches: 1. Germline values: CDR1 SGHTA, CDR2 FQGNSA. The CDR3 loop spans 13 amino acids. CDR3 amino acids: CASSLLAGNEQYF. CDR3 in DNA: TGTGCCAGCAGCTTACTAGCGGGGAACGAGCAGTACTTC. The full variable domain, completed using reference TRBV7-2 and TRBJ2-7, is GAGVSQSPSNKVTEKGKDVELRCDPISGHTALYWYRQSLGQGLEFLIYFQGNSAPDKSGLPSDRFSAERTGGSVSTLTIQRTQQEDSAVYLCASSLLAGNEQYFGPGTRLTVT.

The J gene is TRBJ2-2, the V gene TRBV29-1; 7 bases match TRBD1. Germline lookup yields CDR1 SQVTM and CDR2 ANQGSEA. CDR3 length: 15 residues. V was clipped by 5 bases and J by 0 bases; unmatched bases: 6. The DNA for the CDR3 is TGCAGCGTTCGAGAGGGACAGTCGAACACCGGGGAGCTGTTTTTT. It codes for CSVREGQSNTGELFF.